This T cell receptor beta chain stems from a study of cytomegalovirus exposure and HLA in healthy donors. Study-level results: A prior analysis recorded that most TCR beta V segments were productive about 90% or about 30% of the time. Clonal expansion was found to be greater in HLA-associated TCR beta chains than in equally common others in a later analysis. A missense DCLRE1C variant was associated with V- and J-gene trimming of TCR beta chains in a later analysis, and an independent cohort replicated the association.

About this clone: Antigen specificity is unknown.

The PCR was carried out with 60 Vbeta primers and 13 Jbeta primers. Clones were sequenced by immunoSEQ multiplex PCR, and TCRdb holds only the in-frame ones, with some missing. The sample has more than 140,000 clones, roughly four fifths seen once. Trimming removed 2 bases at V and 4 bases at J, with 8 bases between. Germline loops: CDR1 SGHNT, CDR2 YYREEE (reference sequence). The CDR3 sequence is 13 residues long. The source of this sequence is a female donor in good health and CMV-seronegative. The chain has TRBV5-4 and TRBJ2-3; D unclear. The sample was PBMCs. CDR3 residues: CASSFPEADTQYF. Written as DNA, the CDR3 is TGTGCCAGCAGCTTCCCCGAGGCAGATACGCAGTATTTT.